This T cell receptor beta chain was recorded in a study of cytomegalovirus exposure and HLA in healthy donors. As for this clone: Antigen specificity is unknown.

60 Vbeta and 13 Jbeta primers were used in PCR. The assay was immunoSEQ multiplex PCR, and TCRdb's table has in-frame clones only and misses some. The table records some 210,000 clones, about four fifths of them present only once. These donors counted as nominally healthy when sampled, but unrecorded immune exposures were likely. Germline CDR1 and CDR2: SGDLS and YYNGEE. There are 15 residues in the CDR3. The V gene end was trimmed by 4 bases and the J gene end by 1 base; junction bases not matched to a gene: 1. Overall study findings and caveats: In a later analysis, productive TCRs from donors in an Asian-associated ancestry cluster reportedly carried fewer N-insertions than the cohort mean.

The origin of this receptor is a woman between 45 and 60 years old in good health and CMV-seropositive. What was sequenced was PBMCs. The chain is built from TRBV9 and TRBJ2-2, with 10 bases matching TRBD2. CDR3 sequence: CASSPSGGNTGELFF. The CDR3 coding sequence is TGTGCCAGCAGCCCTAGCGGGGGGAACACCGGGGAGCTGTTTTTT.